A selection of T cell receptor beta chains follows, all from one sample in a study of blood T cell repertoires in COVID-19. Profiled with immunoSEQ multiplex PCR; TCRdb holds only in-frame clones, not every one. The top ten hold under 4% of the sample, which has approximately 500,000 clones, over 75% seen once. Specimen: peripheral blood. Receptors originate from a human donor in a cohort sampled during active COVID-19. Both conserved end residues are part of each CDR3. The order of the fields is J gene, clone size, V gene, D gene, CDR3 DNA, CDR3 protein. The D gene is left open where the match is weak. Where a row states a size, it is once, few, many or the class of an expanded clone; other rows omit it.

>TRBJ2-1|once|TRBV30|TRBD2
TGTGCCTGGAGTGTAGCGGGACTCTCCTACAATGAGCAGTTCTTC
CAWSVAGLSYNEQFF
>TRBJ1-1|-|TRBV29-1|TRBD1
TGCAGCGGAGTTCGCACAGGGGACTTTACTGAAGCTTTCTTT
CSGVRTGDFTEAFF
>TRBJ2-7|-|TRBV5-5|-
TGTGCCAGCAGCTTGGACGGTTACGAGCAGTACTTC
CASSLDGYEQYF
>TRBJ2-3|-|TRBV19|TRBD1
TGTGCCAGTAGCGGGACAGGGGTTGTTACAGATACGCAGTATTTT
CASSGTGVVTDTQYF
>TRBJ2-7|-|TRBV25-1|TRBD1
TGTGCCAGCAGGCAGACAGGGACCATTACCTACGAGCAGTACTTC
CASRQTGTITYEQYF
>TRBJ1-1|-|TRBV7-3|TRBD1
TGTGCCAGCAGCTCGCGGACAGGGTCGGGCACTGAAGCTTTCTTT
CASSSRTGSGTEAFF
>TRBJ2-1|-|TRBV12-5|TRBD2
TGTGCTAGTGGTTTGGTACTTACTAGCGGGAGTAGGTTCAATGAGCAGTTCTTC
CASGLVLTSGSRFNEQFF
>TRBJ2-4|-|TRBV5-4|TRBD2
TGTGCCAGCAGCTATGGTCCGGGGGGGCAAAACATTCAGTACTTC
CASSYGPGGQNIQYF
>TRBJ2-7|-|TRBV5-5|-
TGTGCCAGCAGCCAGGGACTTCTGCCCTACGAGCAGTACTTC
CASSQGLLPYEQYF
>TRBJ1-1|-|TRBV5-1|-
TGCGCCAGCAGCTCCACCGCGGGGAACACTGAAGCTTTCTTT
CASSSTAGNTEAFF
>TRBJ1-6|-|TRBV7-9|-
TGTGCCAGCAGCTTAGGAGACGGCGGAAGGAATTCACCCCTCCACTTT
CASSLGDGGRNSPLHF
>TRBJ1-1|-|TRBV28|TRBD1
TGTGCCAGCAGTTTAAGGGTCGGGGCAGGGGGTATGGCTTTCTTT
CASSLRVGAGGMAFF
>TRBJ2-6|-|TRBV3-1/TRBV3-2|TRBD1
TGTGCCAGCAGCCAGATGACAGGGGCTGGGGCCAACGTCCTGACTTTC
CASSQMTGAGANVLTF
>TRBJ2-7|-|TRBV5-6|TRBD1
TGTGCCAGCGGGGACAGACTATTTTGGGAGCAGTACTTC
CASGDRLFWEQYF
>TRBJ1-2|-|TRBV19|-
TGTGCCAGTAGTACCCAACTCTACTCCTATGGCTACACCTTC
CASSTQLYSYGYTF
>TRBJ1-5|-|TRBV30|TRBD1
TGTGCCTATACAAAGGGGGCTGTGAGTCAGCCCCAGCATTTT
CAYTKGAVSQPQHF
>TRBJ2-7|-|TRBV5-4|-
TGTGCCAGCAGCAATGACAGGAGCTCCTACGAGCAGTACTTC
CASSNDRSSYEQYF
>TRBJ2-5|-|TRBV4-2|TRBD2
TGTGCCAGCAGCCAAGGGACTAGCGGGCACCAAGAGACCCAGTACTTC
CASSQGTSGHQETQYF
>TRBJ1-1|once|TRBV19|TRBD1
TGTGCCAGTAGTATAGACCTCAGGGGGCTGGGTACTGAAGCTTTCTTT
CASSIDLRGLGTEAFF
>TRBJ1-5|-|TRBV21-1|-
TGTGCCAGCAGCATGCGACAGGGGGCGCCGGGGCAGCCCCAGCATTTT
CASSMRQGAPGQPQHF
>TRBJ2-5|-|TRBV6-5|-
TGTGCCAGCGGCCGGGACCAAGAGACCCAGTACTTC
CASGRDQETQYF
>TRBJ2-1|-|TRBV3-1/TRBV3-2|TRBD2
TGTGCCAGCAGCCACTACCTAGCGGAGGCGGTATCGGATGAGCAGTTCTTC
CASSHYLAEAVSDEQFF
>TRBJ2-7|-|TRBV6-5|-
TGTGCCAGCAGTTACTCGATTAGCCAGTCATACGAGCAGTACTTC
CASSYSISQSYEQYF
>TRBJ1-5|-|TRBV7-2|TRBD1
TGTGCCAGCAGCGCCCAACAGGGGGTCAATCAGCCCCAGCATTTT
CASSAQQGVNQPQHF
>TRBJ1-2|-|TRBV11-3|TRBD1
TGTGCCAGCAGCTTACCGACAGGGGATGGCTACACCTTC
CASSLPTGDGYTF
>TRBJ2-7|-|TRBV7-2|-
TGTGCCAGCAGCTTAATCTCCGGTGAGCAGTACTTC
CASSLISGEQYF
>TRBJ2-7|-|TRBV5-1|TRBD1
TGCGCCAGCAGCTTTTCGGGACAGGGAGACGAGCAGTACTTC
CASSFSGQGDEQYF
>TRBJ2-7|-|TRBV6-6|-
TGTGCCACCTCAAGCGGCTACGAGCAGTACTTC
CATSSGYEQYF
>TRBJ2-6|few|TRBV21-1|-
TGTGCCAGCAGCCCGAGACGGGGGTCAGGGGCCAACGTCCTGACTTTC
CASSPRRGSGANVLTF
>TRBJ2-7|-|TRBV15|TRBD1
TGTGCCACCAGCAAGGACAGGGGCGTCACCTACGAGCAGTACTTC
CATSKDRGVTYEQYF
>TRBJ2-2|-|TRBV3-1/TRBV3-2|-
TGTGCCAGCAGCCAACAGGGAAGCACCGGGGAGCTGTTTTTT
CASSQQGSTGELFF
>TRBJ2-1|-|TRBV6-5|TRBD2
TGTGCCAGCAGTTACAGGACTAGCGGGAGGGCCAATGAGCAGTTCTTC
CASSYRTSGRANEQFF
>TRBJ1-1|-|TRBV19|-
TGTGCCAGTAGTCGGACAGTTACAACGGGTGAAGCTTTCTTT
CASSRTVTTGEAFF
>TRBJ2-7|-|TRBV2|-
TGTGCCAGCATCTCCTTACGGGGGTTTACACGGTCCGAGCAGTACTTC
CASISLRGFTRSEQYF
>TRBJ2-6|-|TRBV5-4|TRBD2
TGTGCCAGCAGCTTGGTAGGGCTAGCGGGACTCTCTGGGGCCAACGTCCTGACTTTC
CASSLVGLAGLSGANVLTF
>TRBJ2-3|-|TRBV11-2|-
TGTGCCAGCAGCTTCTCGGAACGGGTCGGCACAGATACGCAGTATTTT
CASSFSERVGTDTQYF
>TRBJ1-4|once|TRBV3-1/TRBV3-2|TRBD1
TGTGCCAGCAGCCAAGGGGACAGGGGGATTAGCGAAAAACTGTTTTTT
CASSQGDRGISEKLFF